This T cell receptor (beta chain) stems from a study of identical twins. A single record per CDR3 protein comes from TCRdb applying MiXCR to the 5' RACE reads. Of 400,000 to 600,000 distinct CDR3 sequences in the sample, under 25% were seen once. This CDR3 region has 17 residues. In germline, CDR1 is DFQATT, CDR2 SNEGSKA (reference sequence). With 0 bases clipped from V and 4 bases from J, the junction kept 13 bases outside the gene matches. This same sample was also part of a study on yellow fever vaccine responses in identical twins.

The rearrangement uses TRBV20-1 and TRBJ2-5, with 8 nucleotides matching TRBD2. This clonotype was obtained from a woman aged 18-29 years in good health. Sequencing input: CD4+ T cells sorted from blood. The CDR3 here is CSARDGQTRTSSETQYF. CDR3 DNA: TGCAGTGCTAGAGACGGACAGACCCGGACTAGCTCAGAGACCCAGTACTTC.